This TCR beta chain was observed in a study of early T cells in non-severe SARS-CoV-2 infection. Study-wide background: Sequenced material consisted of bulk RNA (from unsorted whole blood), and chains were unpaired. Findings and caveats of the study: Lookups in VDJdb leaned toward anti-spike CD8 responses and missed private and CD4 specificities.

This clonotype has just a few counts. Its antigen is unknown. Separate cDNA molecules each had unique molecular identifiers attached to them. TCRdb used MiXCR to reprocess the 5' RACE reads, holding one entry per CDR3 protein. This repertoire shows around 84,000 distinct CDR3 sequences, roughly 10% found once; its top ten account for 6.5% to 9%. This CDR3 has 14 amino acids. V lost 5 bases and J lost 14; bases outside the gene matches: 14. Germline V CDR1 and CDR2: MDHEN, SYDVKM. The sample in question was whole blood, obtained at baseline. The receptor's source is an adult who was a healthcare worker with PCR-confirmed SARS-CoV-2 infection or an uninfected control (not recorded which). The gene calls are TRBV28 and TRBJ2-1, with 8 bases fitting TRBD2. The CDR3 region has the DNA TGTGCCAGCAGTCCCGGGGGGGAACGGATCAATAAGTTCTTC. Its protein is CASSPGGERINKFF.